What follows is one T cell receptor beta chain and its context. Other DNA variants within this sample encode the same CDR3. The source of the sample is a study of shared clonotypes between healthy human individuals. Sequencing used immunoSEQ multiplex PCR; TCRdb keeps in-frame clones, though not all of them. This table holds roughly 1,000,000 clones, approximately 80% found once. CDR1 and CDR2 (germline): MDHEN, SYDVKM. V shed 2 bases and J 2 bases; nucleotides not matched to a gene: 2. This CDR3 has 14 amino acids. The source is a man aged 18 to 35 in good health. Some clones in this sample may be carry-over from other donors' samples. Sequencing was done on a sample of memory CD4+ T cells from PBMCs. Noted subset: CD45RA-negative fraction. The chain combines TRBV28 with TRBJ1-1, with 7 bases matching TRBD1. DNA for the CDR3: TGTGCCAGCAGTTTAGGACAGGCTAACACTGAAGCTTTCTTT. As protein: CASSLGQANTEAFF.